The sequence of this TCR beta chain was determined in a study of cytomegalovirus exposure and HLA in healthy donors. This PCR relied on a set of 60 Vbeta primers and 13 Jbeta primers. Generated by immunoSEQ multiplex PCR, the TCRdb table keeps only in-frame clones and is missing some. This sample has tens of thousands of clones, with about 67% found just once. The CDR3 totals 14 residues. Germline loops: CDR1 SGHTA, CDR2 FQGNSA. V was trimmed by 2 bases and J by 0 bases, leaving 7 bases between them. The specimen sequenced was PBMCs. The chain combines TRBV7-2 with TRBJ1-1; D remains ambiguous. The TCR originated in a man aged 40-49 years in good health and CMV-seropositive. CDR3 in DNA: TGTGCCAGCAGCTTAAGAGGTCTGAACACTGAAGCTTTCTTT. Amino acid sequence: CASSLRGLNTEAFF.